The 27 T cell receptor beta chains reported below all come from one sample, sequenced in a study of spatial heterogeneity in lung cancer. The study's findings and limits: Tumor mutation count correlated with how many alpha and beta TCRs expanded intratumorally.

From the 5' RACE reads, TCRdb called clonotypes with MiXCR, one entry per CDR3 protein. The sample includes roughly 20,000 distinct CDR3 sequences, about 4.9% of them seen just once. These receptors' antigens are unknown. Time point noted: sample taken at primary tumor resection. The material was lung tumor tissue, obtained at surgery. These receptors originate from a male donor with early-stage non-small cell lung cancer.

This clonotype was seen repeatedly, ten times or more. The V call is TRBV27, the J call TRBJ2-4; 10 nucleotides align to TRBD2. The ends lost 3 bases at V and 7 bases at J; junction bases unmatched: 9. Germline V gene sequence: CDR1 MNHEY, CDR2 SMNVEV (reference sequence). This CDR3 is 16 amino acids long. The CDR3 DNA follows: TGTGCCAGCAGTTTTTCCAGCGGGAGGGCCTGGAACATTCAGTACTTC. Residues: CASSFSSGRAWNIQYF.

This clonotype was picked up a small number of times. J is TRBJ1-5 and V is TRBV7-9, with D tentatively TRBD1 (6 bases). With 2 bases removed from V and 6 bases from J, the gap between germline ends came to 11 bases. Germline CDR1 reads SEHNR; CDR2 reads FQNEAQ (reference sequence). The CDR3 is made up of 14 amino acids. CDR3 residues: CASSLKGELQPQHF. The DNA of the CDR3 is TGTGCCAGCAGCTTAAAGGGGGAGCTTCAGCCCCAGCATTTT. Based on the CDR3 plus reference TRBV7-9 and TRBJ1-5, the full variable domain is DTGVSQNPRHKITKRGQNVTFRCDPISEHNRLYWYRQTLGQGPEFLTYFQNEAQLEKSRLLSDRFSAERPKGSFSTLEIQRTEQGDSAMYLCASSLKGELQPQHFGDGTRLSIL.

V gene TRBV12-3 or TRBV12-4 combines with J gene TRBJ1-1, with D unresolved. The CDR3 covers 13 residues. V shed 6 bases and J shed 4 bases, with 12 bases lying between them. The CDR3 DNA reads TGTGCCAGCAGCGCCCTTCGGGGCACTGAAGCTTTCTTT. This translates into CASSALRGTEAFF.

This clonotype was seen ten or more times. This may stem from a read error, because a much larger clone lies one nucleotide away. The chain couples TRBV7-6 to TRBJ2-7; 9 nucleotides align to TRBD1. Germline CDR1 SGHVS, CDR2 FNYEAQ. The CDR3 contains 16 residues. Trimming took 6 bases from V and 6 from J; bases not matched to a gene: 15. CDR3 in DNA: TGTGCCAGCAGTCCTGGCGACAGGGGGTTAATCGGCGAGCAGTACTTC. Translated: CASSPGDRGLIGEQYF.

This rearrangement joins TRBV28 to TRBJ2-6; no clear D gene. Trimming stripped 8 bases from V and 2 bases from J, with 4 bases between. CDR3 length equals 12 residues. Per the germline V gene, CDR1 is MDHEN and CDR2 is SYDVKM. The CDR3: CASGPGANVLTF. The CDR3 DNA reads TGTGCCAGCGGGCCTGGGGCCAACGTCCTGACTTTC.

The sample holds many counts of this clonotype. V usage is TRBV28 and J usage is TRBJ2-7; D possibly corresponds to TRBD2 (5 bases). V was trimmed by 4 bases and J by 3 bases, leaving 10 bases between them. Germline CDR1 and CDR2: MDHEN and SYDVKM. There are 13 residues in the CDR3. The chain's CDR3 is CASSSGKGYEQYF. In DNA, the CDR3 is TGTGCCAGCAGTTCGGGGAAAGGCTACGAGCAGTACTTC.

The table lists this clonotype with many counts. This sequence joins TRBV18 and TRBJ2-7, with D possibly TRBD1 on 7 matching bases. The CDR3 covers 16 residues. Trimming shortened V by 4 bases and J by 12 bases, and 28 bases separated the two germline ends. Germline V lookup: CDR1 KGHSH, CDR2 LQKENI. This CDR3 reads CASSLGTGVADPIRYF. The CDR3 nucleotides read TGTGCCAGCTCACTGGGCACAGGGGTAGCGGACCCGATTCGGTACTTC.

This clonotype appeared many times. In DNA form, the CDR3 reads TGTGCCATCAGTGAGTCGTGGGACCTTAATTCACCCCTCCACTTT. The encoded protein is CAISESWDLNSPLHF. V is TRBV10-3 and J is TRBJ1-6, with D perhaps TRBD1 (5 bases). V was trimmed by 0 bases and J by 6 bases, leaving 9 bases between them. The CDR3 spans 15 residues. Germline V lookup: CDR1 ENHRY, CDR2 SYGVKD.

By sample share, this clonotype is medium-sized (0.01 to 0.1%). V is TRBV28 and J is TRBJ1-5; the D gene is possibly TRBD1 (6 bases). V lost 6 bases and J lost 4, with 13 bases in between. The CDR3 is 14 amino acids. Germline V gene lookup returns CDR1 MDHEN and CDR2 SYDVKM. The CDR3 sequence: CASSLGGWNQPQHF. The CDR3 region has the DNA TGTGCCAGCAGCCTAGGGGGATGGAATCAGCCCCAGCATTTT.

This clonotype occurred many times. The CDR3 DNA reads TGCAGTGCTACTAGCGGGTTGTCCTACAATGAGCAGTTCTTC. Its protein is CSATSGLSYNEQFF. V usage is TRBV20-1 and J usage is TRBJ2-1, with 8 bases lining up with TRBD2. J was trimmed by 1 base and V by 4 bases; bases with no gene match: 3. This CDR3 comprises 14 residues. CDR1 is DFQATT, CDR2 SNEGSKA, per germline (reference sequence).

By share, this clonotype counts as medium-sized. The V gene is TRBV7-6, the J gene TRBJ2-3; D is undetermined. Trimming removed 1 base at V and 2 bases at J, with 13 bases between. The CDR3 covers 16 residues. Germline lookup yields CDR1 SGHVS and CDR2 FNYEAQ. In DNA form, the CDR3 reads TGTGCCAGCAGCTTAGAGTCTAGAATTCTCACAGATACGCAGTATTTT. Amino acid sequence: CASSLESRILTDTQYF.

This clonotype was seen repeatedly, ten times or more. This chain connects TRBV6-2 or TRBV6-3 to TRBJ2-3, with 8 bases that match TRBD2. The CDR3 extends over 19 amino acids. Germline-derived CDR1 and CDR2 are MNHEY and SVGEGT. Unmatched junction bases numbered 13, after V lost 2 bases and J lost 0 bases. CDR3 residues: CASSYPSRGGGPSTDTQYF. In nucleotides, the CDR3 is TGTGCCAGCAGTTACCCTTCTCGGGGGGGAGGACCTAGCACAGATACGCAGTATTTT.

There are many counts of this clonotype. Germline and junction disagree at one end, which may indicate a read error. This chain links TRBV14 with TRBJ2-5; perhaps TRBD2 as D (5 bases). Germline CDR1 and CDR2: SGHDN and FVKESK. The CDR3 sequence is 16 residues long. The CDR3 spells CASSPRESPLIVTQHF. The CDR3 DNA reads as TGTGCCAGCAGCCCTCGGGAATCCCCATTGATTGTGACCCAGCACTTC.

The sample holds many counts of this clonotype. V usage is TRBV7-2 and J usage is TRBJ1-2; TRBD1 matches 9 bases. This CDR3 spans 14 amino acids. V dropped 4 bases and J dropped 3; count of bases not matched to a gene: 3. Germline V gene lookup returns CDR1 SGHTA and CDR2 FQGNSA. The CDR3 reads CASSSRTGDYGYTF. Written as DNA, the CDR3 is TGTGCCAGCAGCTCACGGACAGGGGACTATGGCTACACCTTC.

For this clonotype: It may be a read error: a sequence one base away is much more abundant. This sequence joins TRBV29-1 and TRBJ1-1; tentative D call: TRBD1 (5 bases). The CDR3 sequence is 13 residues long. With 5 bases removed from V and 0 bases from J, the gap between germline ends came to 10 bases. Germline CDR1 is SQVTM and CDR2 is ANQGSEA. The CDR3 reads CSVTGHMNTEAFF. CDR3 sequence (DNA): TGCAGCGTTACGGGGCACATGAACACTGAAGCTTTCTTT. The variable domain in full, completed from reference TRBV29-1 and TRBJ1-1, reads SAVISQKPSRDICQRGTSLTIQCQVDSQVTMMFWYRQQPGQSLTLIATANQGSEATYESGFVIDKFPISRPNLTFSTLTVSNMSPEDSSIYLCSVTGHMNTEAFFGQGTRLTVV.

In this sample, this clonotype turned up many times. The rearrangement uses TRBV2 and TRBJ1-5; 10 nucleotides agree with TRBD1. Germline trimming cut 5 bases from V and 4 bases from J; bases unmatched to any gene: 5. Germline-derived CDR1 and CDR2 are SNHLY and FYNNEI. This CDR3 has 15 residues. The CDR3 sequence: CASSPDRGRNQPQHF. The CDR3 DNA reads TGTGCCAGCAGTCCAGACAGGGGGCGAAATCAGCCCCAGCATTTT. Full variable domain (remainder filled in from reference TRBV2 and TRBJ1-5): EPEVTQTPSHQVTQMGQEVILRCVPISNHLYFYWYRQILGQKVEFLVSFYNNEISEKSEIFDDQFSVERPDGSNFTLKIRSTKLEDSAMYFCASSPDRGRNQPQHFGDGTRLSIL.

This clonotype occurred many times. CDR3 region: CASSHASANTEAFF. In DNA, the CDR3 is TGCGCCAGCAGTCACGCCTCGGCGAACACTGAAGCTTTCTTT. The chain couples TRBV5-1 to TRBJ1-1; D is unclear. With 5 bases removed from V and 1 base from J, the gap between germline ends came to 12 bases. Germline assignment: CDR1 SGHRS and CDR2 YFSETQ. This CDR3 has 14 residues.

There are many counts of this clonotype. The chain links TRBV28 to TRBJ2-1, with D perhaps TRBD1 (6 bases). The CDR3 runs to 13 residues. CDR1 and CDR2 from the germline V gene are MDHEN and SYDVKM. V was cut by 9 bases and J by 4 bases, with 13 bases left in between. CDR3: CASRDTSYNEQFF. In nucleotides, the CDR3 is TGTGCCAGTCGGGACACCTCGTACAATGAGCAGTTCTTC.

This clonotype showed up just a few times. This chain uses TRBV28 with TRBJ2-1; D not certain. The CDR3 totals 14 residues. The V and J ends lost 7 bases and 5 bases respectively, with 15 bases between them. CDR1 MDHEN and CDR2 SYDVKM come from the germline V gene. The CDR3 loop reads CASNLESTNNEQFF. Here the CDR3 DNA reads TGTGCCAGCAACCTTGAGTCCACCAACAATGAGCAGTTCTTC.

This clonotype was observed many times. The chain couples TRBV5-4 to TRBJ2-2, with 11 bases lining up with TRBD1. V trimming: 4 bases; J trimming: 0 bases; junction bases outside the gene matches: 5. Per germline, CDR1 SGHNT and CDR2 YYREEE (reference sequence). This CDR3 is 17 amino acids long. CDR3 sequence (DNA): TGTGCCAGCAGCCTGCCGGGACAGGGGGCGAACACCGGGGAGCTGTTTTTT. As protein: CASSLPGQGANTGELFF.

This clonotype was seen many times. The V and J genes are TRBV20-1 and TRBJ2-7; D unclear. The CDR3 loop spans 13 amino acids. Trimming left V 3 bases short and J 4 bases short, with 13 bases between. Germline V lookup: CDR1 DFQATT, CDR2 SNEGSKA (reference sequence). CDR3: CSARRPGTYEQYF. CDR3 DNA: TGCAGTGCTAGGCGACCGGGCACGTACGAGCAGTACTTC.

V usage is TRBV10-3 and J usage is TRBJ1-5; 8 bases line up with TRBD1. Trimming at V came to 3 bases and at J to 2 bases, leaving 3 bases not matched to a gene. Germline V gene sequence: CDR1 ENHRY, CDR2 SYGVKD. The CDR3 runs to 15 residues. CDR3 in amino acids: CAISDPDRGNQPQHF. DNA of the CDR3: TGTGCCATCAGTGACCCGGACAGGGGCAATCAGCCCCAGCATTTT.

J is TRBJ2-1 and V is TRBV19; 12 bases fit TRBD2. V gave up 5 bases and J gave up 5 bases; unmatched junction bases: 10. Germline CDR1 and CDR2: LNHDA and SQIVND (reference sequence). There are 17 residues in the CDR3. CDR3 loop: CASSRRGLAGYDNEQFF. CDR3 in DNA: TGTGCCAGTAGTCGCCGAGGACTAGCGGGATACGACAATGAGCAGTTCTTC.

The V and J genes are TRBV12-3 or TRBV12-4 and TRBJ1-6; 10 bases are shared with TRBD1. The CDR3 length is 14 residues. The trim removed 7 bases at V and 10 bases at J, leaving 7 bases unmatched. The CDR3 DNA reads TGTGCCAGCATGACCGGGACAGGGGTCTCACCCCTCCACTTT. This translates into CASMTGTGVSPLHF.

This clonotype was recorded many times. The V and J genes are TRBV30 and TRBJ2-3; the match to TRBD2 covers 9 bases. After removal of 4 bases from V and 3 bases from J, the junction contained 5 bases not matched to a gene. From germline, CDR1 is GTSNPN and CDR2 SVGIG (reference sequence). This CDR3 has 14 amino acids. CDR3 sequence (DNA): TGTGCCTGGACCGGCCTAGCGGGGACAGATACGCAGTATTTT. Translating gives CAWTGLAGTDTQYF.

Ten or more counts support this clonotype. The chain has TRBV5-1 and TRBJ1-4; possible D gene TRBD1, 5 bases. Germline CDR1 SGHRS, CDR2 YFSETQ. Trimming shortened V by 5 bases and J by 7 bases, and 21 bases separated the two germline ends. CDR3 length equals 16 residues. In DNA form, the CDR3 reads TGCGCCAGCAGTCACTTCCCTCCCTATGGGGGTGAAAAACTGTTTTTT. Translating it yields CASSHFPPYGGEKLFF.

By share, this clonotype ranks as large (0.1 to 1%). This rearrangement joins TRBV30 to TRBJ2-3; 7 bases fit TRBD1. The CDR3 extends over 16 amino acids. Per the germline V gene, CDR1 is GTSNPN and CDR2 is SVGIG (reference sequence). Unmatched junction bases numbered 10, after V lost 0 bases and J lost 4 bases. In DNA, the CDR3 is TGTGCCTGGAGTGTAACCAGGGGGAAGGTAGCAGATACGCAGTATTTT. It is translated as CAWSVTRGKVADTQYF.